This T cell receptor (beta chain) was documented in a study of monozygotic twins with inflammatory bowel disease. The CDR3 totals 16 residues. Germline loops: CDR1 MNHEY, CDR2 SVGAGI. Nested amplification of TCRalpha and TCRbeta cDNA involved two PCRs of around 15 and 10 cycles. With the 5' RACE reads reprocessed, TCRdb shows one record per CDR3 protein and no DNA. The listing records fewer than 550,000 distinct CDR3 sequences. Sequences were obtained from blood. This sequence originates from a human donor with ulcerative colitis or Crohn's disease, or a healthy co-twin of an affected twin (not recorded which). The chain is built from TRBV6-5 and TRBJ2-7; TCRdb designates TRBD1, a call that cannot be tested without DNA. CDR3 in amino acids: CASSYGGGDSSYEQYF.